Detailed here is one TCR beta chain. Its antigen remains unidentified. No clone much larger than this one lies a single base away; base qualities are absent. Collaborating institutions collected whole blood in K2EDTA tubes following their own protocols. For TCRbeta analysis, collaborators shipped samples in one of three forms: frozen whole blood, isolated PBMCs, or DNA extracted from either of those sample types. TCRbeta CDR3 regions were amplified from genomic DNA by means of the immunoSEQ Assay, a bias-controlled multiplex PCR. The study's processing was this. Within the assay, amplification of reference gene primers was used to estimate how many nucleated cells each sample contained. To quantify the absolute abundance of each unique TCRbeta CDR3 rearrangement, sequence reads were collapsed and filtered. For each sample, productive Simpson clonality was calculated as the square root of Simpson's diversity index across productive rearrangements. This is the immuneACCESS table as TCRdb keeps it, with only in-frame sequences that have V and J called. A part of the clones is gone; compared with another copy, unresolved V genes explain less than half, and the rest is unexplained. Clonal size and the V and J genes are those of that table, whereas D and trimming came from the DNA. The sample table holds around 140,000 clones, of which around 73% were seen once. The ten largest make up 9% to 10% of the sample.

These data are taken from a study of blood T cell repertoires in COVID-19 (dated by TCRdb to the early 2020s). About the investigation overall: Samples from collaborators originated in the United States, Italy and Spain and spanned both the acute and convalescent phases of COVID-19. The material from the prospective study consisted of cDNA or gDNA derived from T cells, B-cell-depleted T cells, or PBMCs. Deeply sampled blood TCRbeta repertoires from subjects exposed to, actively infected with, or recovered from COVID-19 were included in the dataset. The repertoires were released in a freely available public database intended as a resource for research on the immune response to SARS-CoV-2. Samples were obtained from the ongoing ImmuneRACE study (first 160 participants) and from 1,000 to 1,500 subjects provided by 6 global collaborators. Nearly every sample came with metadata listing a de-identified subject ID, COVID-19 status, age in years and sex. Where available, HLA class I and class II types were obtained from metadata supplied by the sample provider rather than from assay-based typing.

Here is what the overall study found, with its caveats: How much clinical and demographic metadata was included differed by source and by participant, and the metadata was provided uncurated.

The receptor was isolated from a woman aged 50 to 65 with active or convalescent COVID-19. Input material: peripheral blood.

For the CDR3, the sequence is CASSYLRFTEAFF. Read as DNA, the sequence is TGTGCCAGCAGTTACCTGCGTTTCACTGAAGCTTTCTTT. The V and J genes are TRBV6-2 or TRBV6-3 and TRBJ1-1; the D gene cannot be named for sure. The germline ends are 8 bases apart after V is trimmed by 2 bases and J by 4 bases. Spanning cysteine to phenylalanine, the CDR3 consists of 13 amino acids. Of all the DNA, just the CDR3 is kept, 39 bases in frame from base 1. The germline V gene specifies MNHEY as CDR1 and SVGEGT as CDR2.